Included here is one T cell receptor (beta chain) sequence, with context. Antigen: not known. The cohort's ophthalmopathy patients, a group with duration under 3 months, had a Clinical Activity Score of at least 3 and a NOSPECS grade of at least 4. The study left out patients who had uncontrolled infection, other autoimmune disease, pregnancy or lactation. Per germline, CDR1 MRHNA and CDR2 SNTAGT. The V end was cut by 0 bases, the J end by 1 base, with 10 bases between. The CDR3 is 16 residues long. These data belong to a study of T cells in Graves' hyperthyroidism and ophthalmopathy. Template material for amplifying TCR beta CDR3 regions consisted of RNA transcripts. First-round RT-PCR of the TCR CDR3 relied on the HTBI primer set. TCRdb itself ran the multiplex PCR reads through MiXCR, one entry per CDR3 protein. The data contain 200,000 to 300,000 distinct CDR3 sequences, 24% of them seen just once; the ten biggest clones take up about 40%.

Study-wide results and caveats: Blood also carried most thyroid clonotypes expanded above 0.001.

The specimen was blood. This receptor was taken from a woman in her thirties or forties with Graves' ophthalmopathy. J is TRBJ1-5 and V is TRBV6-4; D unresolved. The CDR3 loop reads CASSDSKLISNQPQHF. The CDR3 DNA is TGTGCCAGCAGTGACTCCAAATTGATAAGCAATCAGCCCCAGCATTTT.